These 5 T cell receptor beta chains were sequenced from one sample in a study of blood T cell repertoires in COVID-19. The protocol was immunoSEQ multiplex PCR, while the TCRdb copy is restricted to in-frame clones and leaves out a portion. This sample has under 250,000 clones, with 92% found just once. The sample comprised peripheral blood. The receptors derive from a man aged 30 to 45 with acute or convalescent COVID-19.

A single count supports this clone. The chain joins TRBV19 to TRBJ1-2, with a possible D match to TRBD1 (5 bases). V was clipped by 2 bases and J by 2 bases, with 12 bases between them. This CDR3 has 15 residues. Germline V gene lookup returns CDR1 LNHDA and CDR2 SQIVND (reference sequence). CDR3 DNA sequence: TGTGCCAGTAGTATATACGGACAAAGGAACTATGGCTACACCTTC. Residues: CASSIYGQRNYGYTF.

The chain carries TRBV10-3 and TRBJ2-3; a weak D match, TRBD2 (6 bases). The germline V and J ends were trimmed by 7 bases and 2 bases, with 13 bases remaining between them. CDR1 and CDR2 from the germline V gene are ENHRY and SYGVKD. The CDR3 totals 14 residues. The CDR3 DNA sequence: TGTGCCATCAAGGCCCCGGGGGACACAGATACGCAGTATTTT. It yields the protein CAIKAPGDTDTQYF.

This clone was detected once. The V call is TRBV2, the J call TRBJ2-7, with a tentative D call TRBD1 (6 bases). V was pared by 4 bases and J by 0 bases, with 7 bases between. This CDR3 has 13 amino acids. Germline-derived CDR1 and CDR2 are SNHLY and FYNNEI. CDR3 nucleotide sequence: TGTGCCAGCAGTGGGACAGCCTCCTACGAGCAGTACTTC. Translation: CASSGTASYEQYF.

In nucleotides, the CDR3 is TGTGCCAGCAGTCCAGGACAGTTATCCTACAATGAGCAGTTCTTC. This codes for CASSPGQLSYNEQFF. The V call is TRBV28, the J call TRBJ2-1; TRBD1 might be the D (6 bases). Germline V CDR1 and CDR2: MDHEN, SYDVKM. The CDR3 is 15 residues long. The ends were cut back, 5 bases at V and 1 base at J, with 12 bases in the middle.

The V call is TRBV5-1, the J call TRBJ1-2; no definite D call. Trimming left V 0 bases short and J 5 bases short, with 11 bases between. Germline CDR1 reads SGHRS; CDR2 reads YFSETQ. The CDR3 spans 14 residues. The CDR3 reads CASSLDDNEYGYTF. DNA for the CDR3: TGCGCCAGCAGCTTGGATGACAATGAGTATGGCTACACCTTC.